The 12 T cell receptor beta chains below all came from one sample that was sequenced in a study of blood T cell repertoires in COVID-19. Generated by immunoSEQ multiplex PCR, the TCRdb table keeps only in-frame clones and is missing some. The sample has about 74,000 clones, 88% seen once. The material sequenced was peripheral blood. All receptors come from a woman of 80 years or more with active or convalescent COVID-19.

The V call is TRBV21-1, the J call TRBJ2-6; the table names TRBD1, a call not compared with the DNA. TRBV21-1 is a documented pseudogene. The CDR3 is made up of 17 amino acids. DNA of the CDR3: TGTGCCAGCTGCATGAGGGGGCGTCTATATGGGGCCAACGTCCTGACTTTC. This translates into CASCMRGRLYGANVLTF.

The chain employs TRBV5-1 and TRBJ2-1; 8 bases fit TRBD2. V lost 0 bases and J lost 2; bases outside the gene matches: 4. The length of the CDR3 is 16 residues. Germline CDR1 and CDR2: SGHRS and YFSETQ. The CDR3: CASSLEFSGTYNEQFF. For the CDR3, the DNA is TGCGCCAGCAGCTTGGAGTTTAGCGGGACCTACAATGAGCAGTTCTTC.

This clone has only one observation. The rearrangement links TRBV28 to TRBJ1-1; 9 bases are shared with TRBD1. V was pared by 4 bases and J by 0 bases, with 6 bases of the junction left unmatched. In germline, CDR1 is MDHEN, CDR2 SYDVKM. The CDR3 length is 16 residues. CDR3 nucleotide sequence: TGTGCCAGCAGTTCCGGGACAGGGACCATGAACACTGAAGCTTTCTTT. Amino acid sequence: CASSSGTGTMNTEAFF.

V and J are TRBV6-5 and TRBJ2-3; D possibly corresponds to TRBD1 (5 bases). The CDR3 consists of 13 residues. The germline V gene has CDR1 MNHEY and CDR2 SVGAGI. V was clipped by 6 bases and J by 1 base, with 8 bases between them. Here the CDR3 DNA reads TGTGCCAGCAGGACGACAGGCACAGATACGCAGTATTTT. Protein product: CASRTTGTDTQYF.

The V call is TRBV5-5, the J call TRBJ2-2, with 7 nucleotides matching TRBD2. Germline V gene data show CDR1 as SGHKS and CDR2 as YYEKEE (reference sequence). CDR3 size: 16 residues. V was clipped by 4 bases and J by 4 bases; unmatched bases: 10. The CDR3 coding sequence is TGTGCCAGCAGCCAGGGAGGGTTTCAGGGCACCGGGGAGCTGTTTTTT. Translated, it gives CASSQGGFQGTGELFF. Full variable domain (rest looked up from reference TRBV5-5 and TRBJ2-2): DAGVTQSPTHLIKTRGQQVTLRCSPISGHKSVSWYQQVLGQGPQFIFQYYEKEERGRGNFPDRFSARQFPNYSSELNVNALLLGDSALYLCASSQGGFQGTGELFFGEGSRLTVL.

This chain links TRBV7-2 with TRBJ2-7; 11 positions agree with TRBD2. The CDR3 totals 14 residues. Germline CDR1 SGHTA, CDR2 FQGNSA. With 3 bases clipped from V and 4 bases from J, the junction kept 2 bases outside the gene matches. CDR3 nucleotides: TGTGCCAGCAGCTTGACTAGCGGGACGTACGAGCAGTACTTC. The encoded protein is CASSLTSGTYEQYF.

The chain carries TRBV7-8 and TRBJ2-2, with 8 bases aligning to TRBD2. J lost 5 bases, V lost 0 bases, and 5 bases had no gene match. Germline assignment: CDR1 SGHVS and CDR2 FQNEAQ. The CDR3 is made up of 16 amino acids. The CDR3 coding sequence is TGTGCCAGCAGCTTAGCGCTCCAGCGGGGGACCGGGGAGCTGTTTTTT. It specifies CASSLALQRGTGELFF. The full variable domain, in which reference TRBV7-8 and TRBJ2-2 provide the parts outside the CDR3, is GAGVSQSPRYKVAKRGQDVALRCDPISGHVSLFWYQQALGQGPEFLTYFQNEAQLDKSGLPSDRFFAERPEGSVSTLKIQRTQQEDSAVYLCASSLALQRGTGELFFGEGSRLTVL.

The chain carries TRBV5-5 and TRBJ2-2, with D perhaps matching TRBD2 (6 bases). The germline CDR1 and CDR2 sequences are SGHKS and YYEKEE (reference sequence). CDR3 size: 14 residues. Between the trimmed V and J ends, which lost 6 bases and 5 bases, there was a span of 14 bases. Here the CDR3 DNA reads TGTGCCAGCACTGGACGGGGAGGAACCGGGGAGCTGTTTTTT. The encoded protein is CASTGRGGTGELFF.

The table lists this clone with a few counts. The CDR3 is CASSFGGGRNQPQHF. CDR3 in DNA: TGTGCCAGCAGCTTTGGGGGGGGCAGAAATCAGCCCCAGCATTTT. This sequence joins TRBV5-6 and TRBJ1-5; maybe TRBD1 (6 bases). In germline, CDR1 is SGHDT, CDR2 YYEEEE. This CDR3 contains 15 residues. The V end lost 2 bases, the J end lost 4 bases, and 13 bases lay between the germline ends.

V gene TRBV5-1 combines with J gene TRBJ2-2; 10 bases line up with TRBD2. The germline V gene encodes CDR1 SGHRS and CDR2 YFSETQ. The CDR3 spans 20 residues. J lost 0 bases, V lost 4 bases, and 15 bases had no gene match. CDR3 amino acids: CASSIRSPGLATSNTGELFF. Here the CDR3 DNA reads TGCGCCAGCAGCATTCGATCCCCGGGACTAGCGACTTCGAACACCGGGGAGCTGTTTTTT.

The J gene is TRBJ2-2, the V gene TRBV9; D gene unclear. The CDR3 is 14 residues long. The germline CDR1 and CDR2 sequences are SGDLS and YYNGEE. V was shortened by 4 bases and J by 0 bases, with 7 bases between the two germline ends. CDR3 in amino acids: CASSNSANTGELFF. In DNA, the CDR3 is TGTGCCAGCAGCAACAGTGCGAACACCGGGGAGCTGTTTTTT.

The chain joins TRBV5-1 to TRBJ2-2, with 9 bases that match TRBD1. The CDR3 has 15 residues. CDR1 and CDR2 (germline): SGHRS, YFSETQ. V dropped 3 bases and J dropped 4; count of bases not matched to a gene: 4. The CDR3: CASSYGTGSTGELFF. As DNA, the CDR3 is TGCGCCAGCAGCTATGGGACAGGGAGCACCGGGGAGCTGTTTTTT.